Following are 18 T cell receptor beta chains from one sample sequenced in a study of cytomegalovirus exposure and HLA in healthy donors. Primers included in the PCR were 60 Vbeta and 13 Jbeta primers. Generated by immunoSEQ multiplex PCR, the TCRdb table keeps only in-frame clones and is missing some. The data contain 200,000 to 250,000 clones, 85% of them singletons. The sequenced material came from PBMCs. The receptors stem from a human donor in good health.

The sample holds a few counts of this clone. The gene calls are TRBV14 and TRBJ2-3, with TRBD1 matching 7 bases. Germline V gives CDR1 SGHDN, CDR2 FVKESK. The CDR3 has 16 residues. V shed 2 bases, J shed 3 bases, and the junction held 8 bases outside the gene matches. CDR3 loop: CASSQLLGTETDTQYF. CDR3 sequence (DNA): TGTGCCAGCAGCCAACTGCTTGGGACAGAAACAGATACGCAGTATTTT.

The gene calls are TRBV27 and TRBJ1-1; D may be TRBD1 (6 bases). CDR1 and CDR2 (germline): MNHEY, SMNVEV (reference sequence). Trimming removed 5 bases at V and 5 bases at J, with 15 bases between. The CDR3 totals 14 residues. The CDR3 region has the DNA TGTGCCAGCAGTGCTACAGGGTTGGGGACTGAAGCTTTCTTT. It is translated as CASSATGLGTEAFF.

This sequence joins TRBV12-5 and TRBJ1-2; perhaps TRBD1 as D (5 bases). The CDR3 loop spans 16 amino acids. V was shortened by 0 bases and J by 1 base, with 12 bases between the two germline ends. CDR1 is LGHNT and CDR2 is FRNRAP in the germline V gene. This CDR3 is CASGLVQRGGNYGYTF. In DNA, the CDR3 is TGTGCTAGTGGTTTGGTACAACGGGGGGGTAACTATGGCTACACCTTC. Complete variable domain (other parts from reference TRBV12-5 and TRBJ1-2): DARVTQTPRHKVTEMGQEVTMRCQPILGHNTVFWYRQTMMQGLELLAYFRNRAPLDDSGMPKDRFSAEMPDATLATLKIQPSEPRDSAVYFCASGLVQRGGNYGYTFGSGTRLTVV.

The CDR3 reads CASSPRQHPNTGELFF. The CDR3 coding sequence is TGTGCCAGCAGTCCCCGACAGCACCCGAACACCGGGGAGCTGTTTTTT. The chain joins TRBV27 to TRBJ2-2; D is possibly TRBD1 (5 bases). Looked up from germline, CDR1 is MNHEY and CDR2 is SMNVEV (reference sequence). This CDR3 comprises 16 residues. V gave up 5 bases and J gave up 0 bases, with 13 bases separating them.

V usage is TRBV4-1 and J usage is TRBJ2-7; 9 bases match TRBD2. Germline loops: CDR1 MGHRA, CDR2 YSYEKL. The CDR3 has 15 residues. After removal of 0 bases from V and 4 bases from J, the junction contained 4 bases not matched to a gene. The CDR3 sequence is CASSQEWGLAYEQYF. DNA for the CDR3: TGCGCCAGCAGCCAAGAGTGGGGACTAGCTTACGAGCAGTACTTC.

J is TRBJ1-2 and V is TRBV25-1; 9 bases line up with TRBD1. Looked up from germline, CDR1 is MGHDK and CDR2 is SYGVNS. The CDR3 covers 14 residues. Trimming took 5 bases from V and 6 from J; bases not matched to a gene: 7. CDR3 residues: CASSLGQGINGYTF. The CDR3 coding sequence is TGTGCCAGCAGTCTAGGACAGGGGATCAATGGCTACACCTTC.

This clone was seen more than once but under ten times. Sequence at one end of the junction differs from germline and may be a read error. The same CDR3 arises from other DNA sequences in this sample as well. The chain carries TRBV6-1 and TRBJ1-1, with D unresolved. The CDR3 loop spans 12 amino acids. Germline V gene sequence: CDR1 MNHNS, CDR2 SASEGT. The CDR3 reads CASSEGGTEAFF. CDR3 DNA: TGTGCCAGCAGCGAAGGAGGGACTGAAGCTTTCTTT.

V gene TRBV18 combines with J gene TRBJ1-1, with a tentative D call TRBD1 (6 bases). V was clipped by 3 bases and J by 4 bases, with 9 bases between them. The CDR3 extends over 13 amino acids. CDR1 and CDR2 (germline): KGHSH, LQKENI. The CDR3 DNA reads TGTGCCAGCTCACCCAGGGGTGGCACTGAAGCTTTCTTT. Translating gives CASSPRGGTEAFF.

Concerning this clone itself: The junction differs from germline at one of its ends, possibly a read error. The V call is TRBV7-9, the J call TRBJ1-1, with TRBD1 matching over 7 bases. CDR1 and CDR2 (germline): SEHNR, FQNEAQ (reference sequence). The length of the CDR3 is 18 residues. DNA for the CDR3: TGTTCCAGCAGCTCGGGACAGACTGGAGTTACCATGAACACTGAAGCTTTCTTT. Translation: CSSSSGQTGVTMNTEAFF. Full variable domain (missing parts from reference TRBV7-9 and TRBJ1-1): DTGVSQNPRHKITKRGQNVTFRCDPISEHNRLYWYRQTLGQGPEFLTYFQNEAQLEKSRLLSDRFSAERPKGSFSTLEIQRTEQGDSAMYLCSSSSGQTGVTMNTEAFFGQGTRLTVV.

V usage is TRBV7-3 and J usage is TRBJ2-1; 9 bases align to TRBD1. Germline CDR1 and CDR2: SGHTA and FQGTGA. The CDR3 loop spans 16 amino acids. Unmatched junction bases numbered 11, after V lost 5 bases and J lost 6 bases. CDR3 sequence reads: CASSLFGTGSFNEQFF. In DNA form, the CDR3 reads TGTGCCAGCAGCCTCTTTGGGACAGGGAGCTTCAATGAGCAGTTCTTC.

The rearrangement uses TRBV2 and TRBJ1-5, with 7 bases identical to TRBD1. J gave up 0 bases and V 5 bases, and 4 bases lay outside the gene matches. The germline gives CDR1 SNHLY, CDR2 FYNNEI. CDR3 length: 15 residues. In DNA, the CDR3 is TGTGCCAGCAGTCGGAACAGGGGTAGCAATCAGCCCCAGCATTTT. Its protein is CASSRNRGSNQPQHF.

The rearrangement links TRBV11-3 to TRBJ1-5; tentatively, D is TRBD1 (5 bases). V was trimmed by 3 bases and J by 3 bases, leaving 24 bases between them. Germline CDR1 reads SGHNT; CDR2 reads YENEEA. The length of the CDR3 is 19 residues. In DNA form, the CDR3 reads TGTGCCAGCAGCTTGGGGGGAGGGAGGGTAGTCCTAATCAATCAGCCCCAGCATTTT. Translating gives CASSLGGGRVVLINQPQHF.

This chain uses TRBV5-1 with TRBJ2-3, with D perhaps TRBD2 (6 bases). The CDR3 is 16 amino acids. Trimming removed 2 bases at V and 0 bases at J, with 13 bases between. Germline-derived CDR1 and CDR2 are SGHRS and YFSETQ. CDR3 region: CASSFPGGVSTDTQYF. CDR3 nucleotides: TGCGCCAGCAGCTTCCCAGGCGGGGTGAGCACAGATACGCAGTATTTT. Full variable domain (missing parts from reference TRBV5-1 and TRBJ2-3): KAGVTQTPRYLIKTRGQQVTLSCSPISGHRSVSWYQQTPGQGLQFLFEYFSETQRNKGNFPGRFSGRQFSNSRSEMNVSTLELGDSALYLCASSFPGGVSTDTQYFGPGTRLTVL.

The chain links TRBV5-1 to TRBJ2-2; 10 positions agree with TRBD1. CDR3 length: 17 residues. CDR1 is SGHRS and CDR2 is YFSETQ in the germline V gene. J gave up 3 bases and V 5 bases, and 10 bases lay outside the gene matches. Here the CDR3 DNA reads TGCGCCAGCAGTCAGTCGGGACAGGGGATAGACACCGGGGAGCTGTTTTTT. Translated, it gives CASSQSGQGIDTGELFF.

The CDR3 region has the DNA TGTGCTAGTGGTGCCCCGTCGGGGTTGAACACTGAAGCTTTCTTT. It yields the protein CASGAPSGLNTEAFF. The chain has TRBV12-5 and TRBJ1-1; D unclear. Trimming took off 5 bases at V and 0 bases at J, with 13 bases between the two ends. The CDR3 is 15 amino acids. Germline loops: CDR1 LGHNT, CDR2 FRNRAP.

The chain links TRBV27 to TRBJ2-7; 7 nucleotides line up with TRBD1. With V trimmed by 3 bases and J by 4 bases, 6 bases remained unmatched. Germline assignment: CDR1 MNHEY and CDR2 SMNVEV (reference sequence). The CDR3 has 14 residues. CDR3 sequence: CASSFRGGRYEQYF. CDR3 sequence (DNA): TGTGCCAGCAGTTTTAGAGGGGGCCGTTACGAGCAGTACTTC.

J is TRBJ2-1 and V is TRBV5-1; 7 bases line up with TRBD2. The V gene's germline CDR1 is SGHRS and CDR2 YFSETQ. V was clipped by 0 bases and J by 9 bases; unmatched bases: 12. CDR3 size: 16 residues. DNA of the CDR3: TGCGCCAGCAGCTTGGCTAGCGGAGCGATCGGGGGTGAGCAGTTCTTC. This codes for CASSLASGAIGGEQFF.

This clone is a singleton in its sample. The chain joins TRBV7-9 to TRBJ2-7, with 7 bases that match TRBD2. The CDR3 covers 15 residues. Germline V lookup: CDR1 SEHNR, CDR2 FQNEAQ (reference sequence). The V and J ends lost 3 bases and 2 bases, in that order; junction bases with no gene match: 7. CDR3: CASSFSGIPTYEQYF. The CDR3 DNA reads as TGTGCCAGCAGCTTCAGCGGGATTCCTACCTACGAGCAGTACTTC.